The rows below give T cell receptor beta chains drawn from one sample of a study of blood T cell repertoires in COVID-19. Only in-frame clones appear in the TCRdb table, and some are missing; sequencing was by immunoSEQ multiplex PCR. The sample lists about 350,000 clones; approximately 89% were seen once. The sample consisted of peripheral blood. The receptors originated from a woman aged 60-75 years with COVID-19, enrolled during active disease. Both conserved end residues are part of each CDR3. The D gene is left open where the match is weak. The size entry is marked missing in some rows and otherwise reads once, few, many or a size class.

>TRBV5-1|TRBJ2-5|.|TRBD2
CASRLLAGGQETQYF
TGCGCCAGCCGTTTACTAGCGGGGGGACAAGAGACCCAGTACTTC
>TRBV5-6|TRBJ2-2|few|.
CATAVRRTNTGELFF
TGTGCTACGGCAGTTAGGCGGACGAACACCGGGGAGCTGTTTTTT
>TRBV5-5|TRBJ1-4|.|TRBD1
CASSLGQGATNEKLFF
TGTGCCAGCAGCTTGGGACAGGGGGCAACTAATGAAAAACTGTTTTTT
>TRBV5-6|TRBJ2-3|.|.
CASRWQPGSTSTDTQYF
TGTGCCAGCAGGTGGCAGCCGGGGTCAACTAGCACAGATACGCAGTATTTT
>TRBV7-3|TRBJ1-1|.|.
CASSLNGGNTEAFF
TGTGCCAGCAGCTTAAATGGGGGCAACACTGAAGCTTTCTTT
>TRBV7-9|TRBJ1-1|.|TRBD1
CASSLGTGNTEAFF
TGTGCCAGCAGCTTGGGGACAGGGAACACTGAAGCTTTCTTT
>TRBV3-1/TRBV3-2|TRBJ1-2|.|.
CASSQSEYYGYTF
TGTGCCAGCAGCCAGTCAGAATACTATGGCTACACCTTC
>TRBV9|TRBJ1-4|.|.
CASSVVEGVGEKLFF
TGTGCCAGCAGCGTAGTGGAAGGGGTTGGGGAAAAACTGTTTTTT
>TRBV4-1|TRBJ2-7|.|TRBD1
CASSQGGGPRTGSYEQYF
TGCGCCAGCAGCCAAGGTGGGGGTCCGAGGACAGGGTCCTACGAGCAGTACTTC
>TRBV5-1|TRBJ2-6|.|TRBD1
CASSRGTGGAGGTGANVLTF
TGCGCCAGCAGCAGGGGGACAGGGGGCGCCGGAGGAACCGGGGCCAACGTCCTGACTTTC
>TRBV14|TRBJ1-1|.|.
CASSQSTGLNTEAFF
TGTGCCAGCAGCCAATCTACAGGTTTGAACACTGAAGCTTTCTTT
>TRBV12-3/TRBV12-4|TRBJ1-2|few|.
CASSFDSNYGYTF
TGTGCCAGCAGTTTTGACAGTAACTATGGCTACACCTTC
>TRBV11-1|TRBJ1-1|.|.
CASSSPRGGTEAFF
TGTGCCAGCAGCTCGCCCCGGGGGGGCACTGAAGCTTTCTTT
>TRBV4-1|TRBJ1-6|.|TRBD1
CASSQGVDRGLHNSPLHF
TGCGCCAGCAGCCAAGGAGTAGACAGGGGGCTCCATAATTCACCCCTCCACTTT
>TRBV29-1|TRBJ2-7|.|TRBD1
CSVSGTGYEQYF
TGCAGCGTATCCGGGACAGGGTACGAGCAGTACTTC
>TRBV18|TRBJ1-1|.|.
CASSSLSRTLNTEAFF
TGTGCCAGCTCATCCCTTTCCCGGACACTGAACACTGAAGCTTTCTTT
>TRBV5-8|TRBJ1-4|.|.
CASSLRGLRTEKLFF
TGTGCCAGCAGTTTGAGAGGGTTGAGGACGGAAAAACTGTTTTTT
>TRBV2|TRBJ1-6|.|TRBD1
CASAGQGEGSPLHF
TGTGCCAGCGCGGGACAGGGTGAAGGTTCACCCCTCCACTTT
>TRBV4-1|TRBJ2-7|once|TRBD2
CASSRVTGGSYEQYF
TGCGCCAGCAGCCGAGTGACGGGGGGGTCCTACGAGCAGTACTTC
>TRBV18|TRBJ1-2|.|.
CASSRERDYGYTF
TGTGCCAGCTCTCGGGAGAGGGATTATGGCTACACCTTC
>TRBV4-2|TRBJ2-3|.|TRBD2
CASSQDWLAGGLSTDTQYF
TGTGCCAGCAGCCAAGATTGGCTAGCGGGGGGGCTTAGCACAGATACGCAGTATTTT
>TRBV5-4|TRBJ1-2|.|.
CASSPDRNYGYTF
TGTGCCAGCAGCCCCGACAGAAACTATGGCTACACCTTC
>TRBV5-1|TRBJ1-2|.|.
CASKTGQTLNYGYTF
TGCGCCAGCAAAACCGGACAGACCCTTAACTATGGCTACACCTTC
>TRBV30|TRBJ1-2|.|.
CAWSVGWGGIYGYTF
TGTGCCTGGAGTGTCGGGTGGGGCGGGATCTATGGCTACACCTTC
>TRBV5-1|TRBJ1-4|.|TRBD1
CASRITGGRNEKLFF
TGCGCCAGCAGGATTACAGGGGGCCGGAATGAAAAACTGTTTTTT
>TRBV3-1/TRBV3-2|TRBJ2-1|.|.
CASSQVGGNSYNEQFF
TGTGCCAGCAGCCAGGTTGGGGGGAACTCCTACAATGAGCAGTTCTTC
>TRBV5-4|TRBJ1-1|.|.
CASSLSVGNTEAFF
TGTGCCAGCAGCTTGAGCGTAGGGAACACTGAAGCTTTCTTT
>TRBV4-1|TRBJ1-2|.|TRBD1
CASSPRTTGAFNYGYTF
TGCGCCAGCAGCCCCCGCACGACAGGGGCGTTTAACTATGGCTACACCTTC
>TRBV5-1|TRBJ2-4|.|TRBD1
CASSYLPGQGNIQYF
TGCGCCAGCAGCTACCTCCCAGGACAGGGAAACATTCAGTACTTC
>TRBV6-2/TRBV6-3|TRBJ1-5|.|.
CASSYPGQPQHF
TGTGCCAGCAGTTACCCGGGTCAGCCCCAGCATTTT
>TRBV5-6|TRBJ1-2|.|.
CASSLISGVDYGYTF
TGTGCCAGCAGCTTGATATCAGGGGTCGACTATGGCTACACCTTC
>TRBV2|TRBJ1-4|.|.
CAISGTDRAKLFF
TGTGCCATTTCCGGGACTGACCGCGCAAAACTGTTTTTT
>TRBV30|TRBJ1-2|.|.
CAWTLGSYYGYTF
TGTGCCTGGACCCTCGGGTCCTACTATGGCTACACCTTC
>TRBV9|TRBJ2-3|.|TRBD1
CASSAAGTGHTDTQYF
TGTGCCAGCAGCGCCGCCGGGACAGGACACACAGATACGCAGTATTTT
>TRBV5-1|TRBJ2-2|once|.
CASSLLISQAGELFF
TGCGCCAGCAGCTTGTTGATCTCTCAGGCCGGGGAGCTGTTTTTT
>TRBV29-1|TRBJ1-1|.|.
CSVVLAGRDTEAFF
TGCAGCGTTGTATTGGCAGGGAGGGACACTGAAGCTTTCTTT
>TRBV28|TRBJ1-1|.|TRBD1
CASSPRQGGTEAFF
TGTGCCAGCAGTCCCCGACAGGGTGGCACTGAAGCTTTCTTT